This TCR beta chain came from a study of CD8 T cells in ankylosing spondylitis. The study's findings and limits: Disease-linked clones proved CD8+ and comparatively uncommon in peripheral blood. The authors reported significant enrichment of disease-linked clones in matched ankylosing spondylitis synovial fluid. Characteristic of ankylosing spondylitis blood, it appeared, was a TCR beta motif comprising roughly eight highly homologous variants.

CDR1 and CDR2 (germline): SGHRS, YFSETQ. This CDR3 region has 14 residues. Trimming shortened V by 4 bases and J by 3 bases, and 13 bases separated the two germline ends. At least ten counts were recorded for this clonotype. Its antigen is unidentified. Preparation of TCR beta libraries was done by quantitative 5'-RACE with molecular barcodes. One entry per CDR3 protein, called by TCRdb with MiXCR from the 5' RACE reads. The sample has tens of thousands of distinct CDR3 sequences; about 7.2% are singletons. This receptor was identified in a male donor with ankylosing spondylitis or in good health (not recorded which). This chain connects TRBV5-1 to TRBJ2-5; D ambiguous. Specimen: blood, either unsorted or a sorted T cell fraction (not recorded which). The CDR3 DNA reads TGCGCCAGCAGCAACACCGGGCCAAAAGAGACCCAGTACTTC. Protein: CASSNTGPKETQYF.